In this sample, the clone carrying this T cell receptor (beta chain) turned up a few times. This sample was included in a study of blood T cells in healthy people across ages. V was pared by 8 bases and J by 8 bases, with 21 bases between. The CDR3 extends over 14 amino acids. From germline, CDR1 is MNHEY and CDR2 SMNVEV (reference sequence). With a J-beta primer mix and a sample-barcoded 5' primer, a second PCR ran about 7 to 12 cycles. TCRdb re-called the 5' RACE reads with MiXCR, one entry per CDR3 protein. The sample lists fewer than 600,000 distinct CDR3 sequences, 27% occurring once. These data also formed part of another study, on T cells of mothers and their children.

The rearrangement uses TRBV27 and TRBJ1-2; D gene ambiguous. The receptor was derived from a boy younger than 10 in good health. Material: blood. DNA of the CDR3: TGTGCCAGCGGTTACGTGGGGAGGGAGAGAGGCTACACCTTC. It is translated as CASGYVGRERGYTF.